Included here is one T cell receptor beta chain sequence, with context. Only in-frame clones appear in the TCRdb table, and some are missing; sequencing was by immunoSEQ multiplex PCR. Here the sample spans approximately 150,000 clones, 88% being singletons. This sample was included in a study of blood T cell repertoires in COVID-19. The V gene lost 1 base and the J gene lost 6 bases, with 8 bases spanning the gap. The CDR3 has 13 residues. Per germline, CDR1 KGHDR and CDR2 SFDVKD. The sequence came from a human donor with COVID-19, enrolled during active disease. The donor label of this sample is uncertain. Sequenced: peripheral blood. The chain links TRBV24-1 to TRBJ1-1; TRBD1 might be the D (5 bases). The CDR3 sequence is CATSDLRGPEAFF. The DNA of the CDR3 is TGTGCCACCAGTGATTTAAGGGGTCCTGAAGCTTTCTTT.